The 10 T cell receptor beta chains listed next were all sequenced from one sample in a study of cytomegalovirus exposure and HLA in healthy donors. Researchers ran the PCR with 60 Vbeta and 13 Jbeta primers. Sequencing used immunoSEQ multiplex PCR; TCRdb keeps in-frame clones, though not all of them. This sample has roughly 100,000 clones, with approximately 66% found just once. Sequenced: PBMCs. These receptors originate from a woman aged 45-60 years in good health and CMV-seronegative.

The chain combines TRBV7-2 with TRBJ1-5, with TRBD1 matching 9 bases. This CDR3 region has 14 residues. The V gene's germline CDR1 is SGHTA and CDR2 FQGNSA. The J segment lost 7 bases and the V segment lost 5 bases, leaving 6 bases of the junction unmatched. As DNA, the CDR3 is TGTGCCAGCAGCCGTGACAGGGGGAGACAGCCCCAGCATTTT. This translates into CASSRDRGRQPQHF.

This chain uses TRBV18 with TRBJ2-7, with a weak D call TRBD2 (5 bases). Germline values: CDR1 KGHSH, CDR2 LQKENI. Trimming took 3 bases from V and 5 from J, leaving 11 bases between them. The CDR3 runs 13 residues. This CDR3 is CASSPAGLNEQYF. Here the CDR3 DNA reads TGTGCCAGCTCACCGGCAGGACTTAACGAGCAGTACTTC.

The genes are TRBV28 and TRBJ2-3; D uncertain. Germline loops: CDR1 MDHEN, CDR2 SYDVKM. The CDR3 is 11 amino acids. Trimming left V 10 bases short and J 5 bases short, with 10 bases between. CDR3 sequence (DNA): TGTGCCATCGGTGGTATAGATACGCAGTATTTT. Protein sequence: CAIGGIDTQYF.

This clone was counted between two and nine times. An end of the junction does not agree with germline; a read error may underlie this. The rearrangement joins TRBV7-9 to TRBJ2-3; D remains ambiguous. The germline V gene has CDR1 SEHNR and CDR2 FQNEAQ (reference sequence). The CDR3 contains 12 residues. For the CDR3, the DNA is TGTTCCAGCAGCCAATCCACAGATACGCAGTATTTT. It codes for CSSSQSTDTQYF.

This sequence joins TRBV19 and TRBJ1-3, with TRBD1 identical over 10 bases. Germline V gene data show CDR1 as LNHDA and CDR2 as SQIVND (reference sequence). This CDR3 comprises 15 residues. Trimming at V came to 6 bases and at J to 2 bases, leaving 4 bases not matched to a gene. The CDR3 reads CASSRQGAAGNTIYF. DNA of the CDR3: TGTGCCAGTAGCCGACAGGGGGCGGCTGGAAACACCATATATTTT. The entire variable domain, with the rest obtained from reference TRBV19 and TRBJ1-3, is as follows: DGGITQSPKYLFRKEGQNVTLSCEQNLNHDAMYWYRQDPGQGLRLIYYSQIVNDFQKGDIAEGYSVSREKKESFPLTVTSAQKNPTAFYLCASSRQGAAGNTIYFGEGSWLTVV.

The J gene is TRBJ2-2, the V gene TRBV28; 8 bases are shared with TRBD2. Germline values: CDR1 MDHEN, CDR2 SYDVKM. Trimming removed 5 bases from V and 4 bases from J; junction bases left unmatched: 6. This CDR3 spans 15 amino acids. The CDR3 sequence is CASSVTSGLTGELFF. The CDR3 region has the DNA TGTGCCAGCAGTGTAACTAGCGGACTCACCGGGGAGCTGTTTTTT.

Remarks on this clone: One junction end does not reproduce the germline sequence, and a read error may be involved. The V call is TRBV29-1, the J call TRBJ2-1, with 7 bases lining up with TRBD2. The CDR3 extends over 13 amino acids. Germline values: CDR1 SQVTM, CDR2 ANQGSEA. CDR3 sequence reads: CSVEGLADNEQFF. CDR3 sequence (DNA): TGCAGCGTCGAAGGCCTAGCGGACAATGAGCAGTTCTTC.

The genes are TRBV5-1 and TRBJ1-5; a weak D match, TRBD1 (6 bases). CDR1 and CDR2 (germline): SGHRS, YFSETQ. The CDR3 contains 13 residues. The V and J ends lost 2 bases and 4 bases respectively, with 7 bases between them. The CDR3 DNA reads TGCGCCAGCAGCTTTGGACAGAATCAGCCCCAGCATTTT. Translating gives CASSFGQNQPQHF. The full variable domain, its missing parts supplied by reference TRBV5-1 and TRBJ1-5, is KAGVTQTPRYLIKTRGQQVTLSCSPISGHRSVSWYQQTPGQGLQFLFEYFSETQRNKGNFPGRFSGRQFSNSRSEMNVSTLELGDSALYLCASSFGQNQPQHFGDGTRLSIL.

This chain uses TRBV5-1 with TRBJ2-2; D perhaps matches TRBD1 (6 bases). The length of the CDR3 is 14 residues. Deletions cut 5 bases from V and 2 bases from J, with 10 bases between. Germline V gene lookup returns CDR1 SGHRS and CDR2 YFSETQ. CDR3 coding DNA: TGCGCCAGCAGAAAGGGGGAAAACACCGGGGAGCTGTTTTTT. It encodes CASRKGENTGELFF.

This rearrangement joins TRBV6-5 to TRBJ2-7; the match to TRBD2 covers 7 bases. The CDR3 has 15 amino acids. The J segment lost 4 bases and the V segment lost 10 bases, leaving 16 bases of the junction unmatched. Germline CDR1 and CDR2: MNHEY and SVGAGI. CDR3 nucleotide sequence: TGTGCCACCCGGAGGGAGGGATTAATTTCTTACGAGCAGTACTTC. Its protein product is CATRREGLISYEQYF.